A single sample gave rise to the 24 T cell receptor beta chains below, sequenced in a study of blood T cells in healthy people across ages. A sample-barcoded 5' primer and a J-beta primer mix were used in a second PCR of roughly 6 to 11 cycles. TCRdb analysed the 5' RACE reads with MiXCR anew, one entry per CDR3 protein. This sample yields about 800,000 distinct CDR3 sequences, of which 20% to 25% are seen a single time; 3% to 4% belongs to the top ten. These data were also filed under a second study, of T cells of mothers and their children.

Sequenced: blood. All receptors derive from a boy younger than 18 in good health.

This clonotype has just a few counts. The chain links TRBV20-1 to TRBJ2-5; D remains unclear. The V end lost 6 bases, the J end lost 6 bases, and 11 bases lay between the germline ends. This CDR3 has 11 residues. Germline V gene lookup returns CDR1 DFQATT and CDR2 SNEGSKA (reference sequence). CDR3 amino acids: CSARPVQTQYF. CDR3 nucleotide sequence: TGCAGTGCCCGCCCCGTCCAGACCCAGTACTTC.

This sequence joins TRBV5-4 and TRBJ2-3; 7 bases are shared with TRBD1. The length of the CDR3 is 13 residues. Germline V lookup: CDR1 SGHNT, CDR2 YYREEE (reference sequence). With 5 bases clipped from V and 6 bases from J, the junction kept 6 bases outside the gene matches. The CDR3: CASRPGTADTQYF. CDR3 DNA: TGTGCCAGCAGGCCCGGGACAGCCGATACGCAGTATTTT. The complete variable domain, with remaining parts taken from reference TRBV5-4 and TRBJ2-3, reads ETGVTQSPTHLIKTRGQQVTLRCSSQSGHNTVSWYQQALGQGPQFIFQYYREEENGRGNFPPRFSGLQFPNYSSELNVNALELDDSALYLCASRPGTADTQYFGPGTRLTVL.

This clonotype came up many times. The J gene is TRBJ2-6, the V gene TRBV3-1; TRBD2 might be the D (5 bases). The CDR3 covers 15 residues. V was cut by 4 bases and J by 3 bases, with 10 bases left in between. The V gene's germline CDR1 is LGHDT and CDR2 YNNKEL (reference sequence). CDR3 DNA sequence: TGTGCCAGCAGCCCCGGGAATTTTGGGGCCAACGTCCTGACTTTC. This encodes CASSPGNFGANVLTF.

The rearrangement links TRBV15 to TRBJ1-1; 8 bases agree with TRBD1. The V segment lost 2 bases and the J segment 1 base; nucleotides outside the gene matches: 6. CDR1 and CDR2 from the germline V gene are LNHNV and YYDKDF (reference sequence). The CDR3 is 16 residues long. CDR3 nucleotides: TGTGCCACCAGCAGACCAGGGGGCCAGGGGAACACTGAAGCTTTCTTT. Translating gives CATSRPGGQGNTEAFF. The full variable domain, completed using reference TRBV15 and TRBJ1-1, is DAMVIQNPRYQVTQFGKPVTLSCSQTLNHNVMYWYQQKSSQAPKLLFHYYDKDFNNEADTPDNFQSRRPNTSFCFLDIRSPGLGDTAMYLCATSRPGGQGNTEAFFGQGTRLTVV.

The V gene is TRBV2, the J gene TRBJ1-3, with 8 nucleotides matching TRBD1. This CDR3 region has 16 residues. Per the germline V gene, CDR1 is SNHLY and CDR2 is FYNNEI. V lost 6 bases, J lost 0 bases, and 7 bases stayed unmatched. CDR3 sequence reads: CASSIRGLNSGNTIYF. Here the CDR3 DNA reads TGTGCCAGCAGCATCAGGGGGCTAAACTCTGGAAACACCATATATTTT.

The CDR3 region has the DNA TGTGCCAGCAGTTACTCGGGGCTCACAGATACGCAGTATTTT. Residues: CASSYSGLTDTQYF. The J gene is TRBJ2-3, the V gene TRBV6-2 or TRBV6-3, with D perhaps TRBD1 (5 bases). The CDR3 extends over 14 amino acids. V lost 0 bases to trimming and J lost 2 bases, with 6 bases between them. The V gene's germline CDR1 is MNHEY and CDR2 SVGEGT.

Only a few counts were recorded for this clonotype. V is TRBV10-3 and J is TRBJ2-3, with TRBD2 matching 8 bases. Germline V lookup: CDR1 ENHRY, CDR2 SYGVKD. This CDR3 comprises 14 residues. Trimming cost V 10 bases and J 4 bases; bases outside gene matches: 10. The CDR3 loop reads CATGGGGLADTQYF. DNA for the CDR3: TGTGCCACCGGGGGCGGGGGGCTCGCAGATACGCAGTATTTT.

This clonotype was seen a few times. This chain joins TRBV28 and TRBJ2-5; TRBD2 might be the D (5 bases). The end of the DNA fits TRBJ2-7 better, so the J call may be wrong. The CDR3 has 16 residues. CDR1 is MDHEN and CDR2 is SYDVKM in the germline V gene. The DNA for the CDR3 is TGTGCCAGCAGTTTACTTACTGGCGGCGGGCCCTACGAGCAGTACTTC. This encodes CASSLLTGGGPYEQYF.

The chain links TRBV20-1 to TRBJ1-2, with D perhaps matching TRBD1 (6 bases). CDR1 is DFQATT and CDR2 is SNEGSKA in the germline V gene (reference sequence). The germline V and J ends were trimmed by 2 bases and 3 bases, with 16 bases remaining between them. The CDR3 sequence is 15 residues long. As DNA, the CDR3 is TGCAGTGCTAGACTACAGGGTATGAGCGACTATGGCTACACCTTC. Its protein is CSARLQGMSDYGYTF.

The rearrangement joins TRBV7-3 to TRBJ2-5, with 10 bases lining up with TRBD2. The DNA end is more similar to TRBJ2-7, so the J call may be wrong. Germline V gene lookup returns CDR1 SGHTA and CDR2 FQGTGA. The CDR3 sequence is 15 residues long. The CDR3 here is CASSLTSGRASEQYF. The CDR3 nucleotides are TGTGCCAGCAGCTTAACCAGCGGGAGGGCTAGCGAGCAGTACTTC.

The CDR3, as DNA: TGCAGCGTTGAAGGGACTCATCTTAGCACAGATACGCAGTATTTT. Its translation is CSVEGTHLSTDTQYF. V usage is TRBV29-1 and J usage is TRBJ2-3; D is possibly TRBD2 (5 bases). Germline V lookup: CDR1 SQVTM, CDR2 ANQGSEA. The CDR3 consists of 15 residues. Trimming pared 1 base from V and 0 bases from J, leaving 11 bases between.

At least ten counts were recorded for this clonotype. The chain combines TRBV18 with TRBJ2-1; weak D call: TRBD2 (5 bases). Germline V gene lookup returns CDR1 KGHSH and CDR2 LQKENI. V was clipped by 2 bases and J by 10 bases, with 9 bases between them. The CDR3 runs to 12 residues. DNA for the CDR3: TGTGCCAGCTCACCAGAGACGGGAGAGCAGTTCTTC. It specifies CASSPETGEQFF.

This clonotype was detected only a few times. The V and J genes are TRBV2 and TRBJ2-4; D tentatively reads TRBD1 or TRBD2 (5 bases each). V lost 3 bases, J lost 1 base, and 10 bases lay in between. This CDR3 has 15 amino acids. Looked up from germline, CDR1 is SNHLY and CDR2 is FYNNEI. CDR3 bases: TGTGCCAGCAGTGATGAGGGGAAGGCCAAAAACATTCAGTACTTC. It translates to CASSDEGKAKNIQYF.

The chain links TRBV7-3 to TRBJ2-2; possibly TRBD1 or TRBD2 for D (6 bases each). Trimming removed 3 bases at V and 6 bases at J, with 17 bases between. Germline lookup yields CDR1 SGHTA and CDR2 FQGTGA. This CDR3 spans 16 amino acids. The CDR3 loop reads CASSLGGQLGAGELFF. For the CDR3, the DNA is TGTGCCAGCAGCTTGGGGGGCCAGTTAGGCGCCGGGGAGCTGTTTTTT.

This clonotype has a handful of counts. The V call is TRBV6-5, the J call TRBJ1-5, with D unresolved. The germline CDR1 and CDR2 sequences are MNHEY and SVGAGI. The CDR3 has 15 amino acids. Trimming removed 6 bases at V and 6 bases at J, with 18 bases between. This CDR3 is CASSQHTITGQPQHF. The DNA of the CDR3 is TGTGCCAGCAGCCAACACACCATTACCGGTCAGCCCCAGCATTTT.

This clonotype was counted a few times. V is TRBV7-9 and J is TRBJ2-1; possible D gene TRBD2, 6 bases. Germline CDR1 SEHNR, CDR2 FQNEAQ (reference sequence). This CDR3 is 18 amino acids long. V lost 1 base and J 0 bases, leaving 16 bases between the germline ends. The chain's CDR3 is CASSLEASAVSSYNEQFF. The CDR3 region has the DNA TGTGCCAGCAGCTTAGAGGCTAGCGCTGTAAGCTCCTACAATGAGCAGTTCTTC.

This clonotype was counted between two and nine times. The DNA of the CDR3 is TGCGCCAGCAGCCAAGGCGTCTCCCAAGAGACCCAGTACTTC. This sequence encodes CASSQGVSQETQYF. The chain has TRBV4-3 and TRBJ2-5; D is ambiguous. The length of the CDR3 is 14 residues. CDR1 is LGHNA and CDR2 is YSLEER in the germline V gene. V was shortened by 1 base and J by 1 base, with 7 bases between the two germline ends.

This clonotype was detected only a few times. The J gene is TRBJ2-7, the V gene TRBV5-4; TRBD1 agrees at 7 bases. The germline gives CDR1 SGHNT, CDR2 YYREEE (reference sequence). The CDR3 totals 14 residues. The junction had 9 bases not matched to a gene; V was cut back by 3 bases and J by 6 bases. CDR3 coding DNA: TGTGCCAGCAGCTGGGGGACAGCCGTCTCCGAGCAGTACTTC. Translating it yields CASSWGTAVSEQYF.

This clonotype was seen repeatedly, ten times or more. The CDR3, as DNA: TGTGCCAGCAGTCCTCGACAATCTGGGGGAGAGACCCAGTACTTC. Translation: CASSPRQSGGETQYF. V and J are TRBV7-9 and TRBJ2-5; tentatively, D is TRBD1 or TRBD2 (5 bases each). This CDR3 spans 15 amino acids. The germline V and J ends were trimmed by 6 bases and 4 bases, with 18 bases remaining between them. Germline V gene sequence: CDR1 SEHNR, CDR2 FQNEAQ (reference sequence).

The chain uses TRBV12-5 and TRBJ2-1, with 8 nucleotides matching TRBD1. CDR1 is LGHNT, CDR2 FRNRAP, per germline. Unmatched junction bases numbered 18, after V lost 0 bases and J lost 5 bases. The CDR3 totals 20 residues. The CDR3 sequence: CASGLVDRVGGQGPHNEQFF. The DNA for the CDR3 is TGTGCTAGTGGTTTGGTAGATCGTGTCGGTGGACAGGGTCCCCACAATGAGCAGTTCTTC.

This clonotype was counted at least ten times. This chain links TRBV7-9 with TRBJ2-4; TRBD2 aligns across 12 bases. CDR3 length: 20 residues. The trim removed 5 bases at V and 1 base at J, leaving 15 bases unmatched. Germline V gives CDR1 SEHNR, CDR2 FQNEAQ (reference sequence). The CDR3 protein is CASSPLWTSGKGEAKNIQYF. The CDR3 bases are TGTGCCAGCAGCCCCCTTTGGACTAGCGGGAAAGGGGAGGCCAAAAACATTCAGTACTTC.

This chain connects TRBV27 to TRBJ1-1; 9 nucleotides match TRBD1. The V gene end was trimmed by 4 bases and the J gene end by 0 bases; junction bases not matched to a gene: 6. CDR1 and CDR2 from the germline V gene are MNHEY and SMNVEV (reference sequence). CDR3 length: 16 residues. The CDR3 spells CASSSAGTGMNTEAFF. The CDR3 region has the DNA TGTGCCAGCAGTTCCGCCGGGACAGGGATGAACACTGAAGCTTTCTTT.

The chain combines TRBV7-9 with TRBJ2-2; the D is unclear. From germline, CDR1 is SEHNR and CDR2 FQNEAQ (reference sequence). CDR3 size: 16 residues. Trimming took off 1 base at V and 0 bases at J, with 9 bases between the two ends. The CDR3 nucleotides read TGTGCCAGCAGCTTAGTCTCAGGAGCGAACACCGGGGAGCTGTTTTTT. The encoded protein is CASSLVSGANTGELFF.

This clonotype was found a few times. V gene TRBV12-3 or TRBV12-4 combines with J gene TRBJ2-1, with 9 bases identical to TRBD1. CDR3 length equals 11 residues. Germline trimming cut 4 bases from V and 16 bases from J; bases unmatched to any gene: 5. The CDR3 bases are TGTGCCAGCAGTTACAGGGGGCGCATTTTCTTC. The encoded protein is CASSYRGRIFF.